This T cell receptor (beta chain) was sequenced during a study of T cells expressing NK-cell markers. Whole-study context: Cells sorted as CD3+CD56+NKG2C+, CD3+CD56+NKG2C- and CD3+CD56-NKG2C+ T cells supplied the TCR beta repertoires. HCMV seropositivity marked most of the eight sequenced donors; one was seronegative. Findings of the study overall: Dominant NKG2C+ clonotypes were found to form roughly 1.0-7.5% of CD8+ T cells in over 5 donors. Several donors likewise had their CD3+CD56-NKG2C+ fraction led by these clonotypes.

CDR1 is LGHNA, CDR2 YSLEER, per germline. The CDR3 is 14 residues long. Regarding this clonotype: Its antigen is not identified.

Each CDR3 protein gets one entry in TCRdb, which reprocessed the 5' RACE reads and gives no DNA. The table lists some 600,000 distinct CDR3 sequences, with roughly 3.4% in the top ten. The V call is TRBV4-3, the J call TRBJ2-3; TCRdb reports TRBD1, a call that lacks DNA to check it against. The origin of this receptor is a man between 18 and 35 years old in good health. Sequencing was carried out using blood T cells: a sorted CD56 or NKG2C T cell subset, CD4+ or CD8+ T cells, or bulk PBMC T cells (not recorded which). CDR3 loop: CASSRQPRGDTQYF.